This T cell receptor beta chain comes out of a study of early T cells in non-severe SARS-CoV-2 infection. Study context: Whole-blood bulk RNA, unsorted, was sequenced, and chains were unpaired. Study-wide points: Reliance on VDJdb matching favored anti-spike CD8 responses; private and CD4 specificities were missed.

This clonotype was seen only a few times. What it binds is not known. Individual cDNA molecules were tagged with unique molecular identifiers. One entry per CDR3 protein, called by TCRdb with MiXCR from the 5' RACE reads. The sample has approximately 71,000 distinct CDR3 sequences, roughly an eighth seen once. The source of this sequence is an adult who was a healthcare worker with PCR-confirmed SARS-CoV-2 infection or an uninfected control (not recorded which). Sequenced material: whole blood.

CDR3 protein: CASSPLDHGYTF. The CDR3 region has the DNA TGTGCCAGCAGCCCCCTCGACCATGGCTACACCTTC. The chain joins TRBV11-2 to TRBJ1-2; D ambiguous. V was trimmed by 5 bases and J by 6 bases, leaving 10 bases between them. The germline V gene encodes CDR1 SGHAT and CDR2 FQNNGV. The CDR3 consists of 12 residues.